Shown below are 24 T cell receptor beta chains from a single sample sequenced in a study of low-dose radiotherapy and immunotherapy resistance in tumors. Covering alpha and beta chains, TRAV- and TRBV-specific primers were used for the first-strand cDNA. TCRs were amplified for roughly 20 PCR cycles with a constant-region primer and V-primer adapter. TCRdb reanalysed the reads using MiXCR and keeps one entry per CDR3 protein. This sample yields tens of thousands of distinct CDR3 sequences, of which roughly 20% are seen a single time; under 9.5% belongs to the top ten. Described time point: after trial treatment. Described treatment: LDRT plus nivolumab, ipilimumab, low-dose cyclophosphamide and aspirin (RACIN trial). The sample was PBMCs, taken after low-dose radiotherapy plus immunotherapy. These receptors were taken from a female donor with ovarian cancer.

This clonotype was found many times. The genes are TRBV9 and TRBJ2-3; D could derive from TRBD1 or TRBD2 (5 bases each). Looked up from germline, CDR1 is SGDLS and CDR2 is YYNGEE. This CDR3 region has 13 residues. Trimming removed 6 bases at V and 5 bases at J, with 13 bases between. The CDR3 coding sequence is TGTGCCAGCACCCAAACGGGACGAGATACGCAGTATTTT. Translating it yields CASTQTGRDTQYF.

This clonotype was recorded at least ten times. V and J are TRBV28 and TRBJ1-6; D remains ambiguous. CDR1 and CDR2 from the germline V gene are MDHEN and SYDVKM. Trimming removed 5 bases at V and 14 bases at J, with 13 bases between. There are 12 residues in the CDR3. CDR3 residues: CASSTAAETLHF. The DNA for the CDR3 is TGTGCCAGCAGTACGGCAGCGGAGACCCTCCACTTT.

This clonotype was seen many times. The V call is TRBV7-2, the J call TRBJ2-1; the D is unclear. This CDR3 has 13 residues. Trimming stripped 1 base from V and 9 bases from J, with 10 bases between. Germline assignment: CDR1 SGHTA and CDR2 FQGNSA. DNA for the CDR3: TGTGCCAGCAGCTTAGGGACCGTGGGTGAGCAGTTCTTC. Residues: CASSLGTVGEQFF. The whole variable domain, filled in from reference TRBV7-2 and TRBJ2-1, reads GAGVSQSPSNKVTEKGKDVELRCDPISGHTALYWYRQSLGQGLEFLIYFQGNSAPDKSGLPSDRFSAERTGGSVSTLTIQRTQQEDSAVYLCASSLGTVGEQFFGPGTRLTVL.

In this sample, this clonotype turned up a few times. The chain combines TRBV12-5 with TRBJ1-2; 8 bases agree with TRBD1. J lost 4 bases, V lost 0 bases, and 16 bases had no gene match. The V gene's germline CDR1 is LGHNT and CDR2 FRNRAP. The CDR3 runs 19 residues. This CDR3 is CASGLVLPLGRGLVYGYTF. The CDR3 DNA follows: TGTGCTAGTGGTTTGGTACTACCCTTAGGCAGGGGGCTTGTCTATGGCTACACCTTC.

The J gene is TRBJ2-7, the V gene TRBV7-2; 12 nucleotides align to TRBD2. The J segment lost 2 bases and the V segment lost 2 bases, leaving 4 bases of the junction unmatched. Germline CDR1 SGHTA, CDR2 FQGNSA. CDR3 length: 16 amino acids. Here the CDR3 reads CASSLRASGRAYEQYF. The CDR3 DNA follows: TGTGCCAGCAGCTTAAGGGCTAGCGGGAGGGCCTACGAGCAGTACTTC.

At least ten counts were recorded for this clonotype. This chain uses TRBV5-1 with TRBJ2-1; the match to TRBD2 covers 7 bases. J was trimmed by 8 bases and V by 5 bases; bases with no gene match: 10. Germline V CDR1 and CDR2: SGHRS, YFSETQ. The CDR3 totals 14 residues. The CDR3 coding sequence is TGCGCCAGCAGTGTAGGGAGGGCCTGGGATGAGCAGTTCTTC. Its translation: CASSVGRAWDEQFF.

The DNA of the CDR3 is TGTGCCAGCAGTGAAGGGGGGGGCCTCACAGATACGCAGTATTTT. Protein sequence: CASSEGGGLTDTQYF. This chain joins TRBV6-1 and TRBJ2-3; D may be TRBD2 (7 bases). V was clipped by 1 base and J by 2 bases, with 10 bases between them. Germline lookup yields CDR1 MNHNS and CDR2 SASEGT. The CDR3 is 15 amino acids.

Of note for this clonotype: This likely traces to a read error, being one base from a far larger clone. The DNA is left out, because the CDR3 cannot be placed on it with certainty; the CDR3 is given as TCRdb lists it. The rearrangement joins TRBV26 to TRBJ2-7; TRBD1 is the table's D call, not checked against the DNA. TRBV26 is flagged as a pseudogene. Ends included, the CDR3 has 15 residues. The chain's CDR3 is CASSLVGTGSYEQYF.

This clonotype was recorded at least ten times. The gene calls are TRBV4-1 and TRBJ2-1; 10 bases match TRBD1. Germline values: CDR1 MGHRA, CDR2 YSYEKL. J lost 2 bases, V lost 2 bases, and 3 bases had no gene match. The CDR3 length is 16 residues. The CDR3 DNA reads as TGCGCCAGCAGCCAAAGCGGGACAGGGGCCTACAATGAGCAGTTCTTC. It is translated as CASSQSGTGAYNEQFF.

This clonotype was counted many times. This rearrangement joins TRBV5-1 to TRBJ1-3, with a weak D call TRBD1 (6 bases). Germline assignment: CDR1 SGHRS and CDR2 YFSETQ. The CDR3 sequence is 16 residues long. V lost 0 bases and J 2 bases, leaving 12 bases between the germline ends. CDR3 region: CASSLDGQFPGNTIYF. The CDR3 region has the DNA TGCGCCAGCAGCTTGGACGGACAGTTCCCTGGAAACACCATATATTTT.

This clonotype was recorded at least ten times. V gene TRBV5-1 combines with J gene TRBJ2-7; 7 bases fit TRBD2. The germline V gene encodes CDR1 SGHRS and CDR2 YFSETQ. The CDR3 consists of 16 residues. V trimming: 4 bases; J trimming: 0 bases; junction bases outside the gene matches: 10. This CDR3 reads CASSMRELPSSYEQYF. DNA of the CDR3: TGCGCCAGCAGCATGCGGGAGTTACCCTCCTCCTACGAGCAGTACTTC.

There are many counts of this clonotype. The genes are TRBV7-9 and TRBJ1-3, with a weak D call TRBD1 (6 bases). This CDR3 has 14 residues. Trimming took 4 bases from V and 2 from J, leaving 9 bases between them. Germline CDR1 and CDR2: SEHNR and FQNEAQ (reference sequence). The CDR3 is CASSSPGAGNTIYF. The CDR3 DNA sequence: TGTGCCAGCAGCTCCCCAGGGGCTGGAAACACCATATATTTT.

This clonotype was observed many times. This chain links TRBV20-1 with TRBJ2-7; 8 bases align to TRBD2. The CDR3 is 12 residues long. V trimming: 3 bases; J trimming: 3 bases; junction bases outside the gene matches: 1. Germline values: CDR1 DFQATT, CDR2 SNEGSKA (reference sequence). The CDR3 sequence: CSARGLGYEQYF. For the CDR3, the DNA is TGCAGTGCTAGGGGACTAGGCTACGAGCAGTACTTC.

In this sample, this clonotype turned up many times. The chain couples TRBV3-1 to TRBJ2-1; TRBD1 might be the D (6 bases). V gave up 6 bases and J gave up 9 bases, with 12 bases separating them. The CDR3 is 12 residues long. In germline, CDR1 is LGHDT, CDR2 YNNKEL (reference sequence). The CDR3 loop reads CASSPGVGEQFF. CDR3 coding DNA: TGTGCCAGCAGTCCAGGGGTAGGTGAGCAGTTCTTC.

This clonotype occurred many times. This chain joins TRBV28 and TRBJ2-7; 9 nucleotides agree with TRBD2. The CDR3 runs 15 residues. Trimming at V came to 2 bases and at J to 2 bases, leaving 4 bases not matched to a gene. In germline, CDR1 is MDHEN, CDR2 SYDVKM. The CDR3 nucleotides read TGTGCCAGCAGTTTAGGAGTAGCGGGAGCCTACGAGCAGTACTTC. It yields the protein CASSLGVAGAYEQYF. The full variable domain, completed using reference TRBV28 and TRBJ2-7, is DVKVTQSSRYLVKRTGEKVFLECVQDMDHENMFWYRQDPGLGLRLIYFSYDVKMKEKGDIPEGYSVSREKKERFSLILESASTNQTSMYLCASSLGVAGAYEQYFGPGTRLTVT.

This clonotype was found many times. This rearrangement joins TRBV7-2 to TRBJ2-5, with 7 bases fitting TRBD1. Unmatched junction bases numbered 4, after V lost 2 bases and J lost 4 bases. There are 14 residues in the CDR3. Germline CDR1 is SGHTA and CDR2 is FQGNSA. The CDR3 DNA reads TGTGCCAGCAGCTTATCAGGGGGTCGAGAGACCCAGTACTTC. This gives the protein CASSLSGGRETQYF.

With respect to this clonotype: With only one base between it and a far larger clone, this is likely a read error. The chain couples TRBV19 to TRBJ2-7; 8 bases match TRBD1. This CDR3 is built from 16 residues. Germline V gene sequence: CDR1 LNHDA, CDR2 SQIVND (reference sequence). Trimming took 7 bases from V and 7 from J; bases not matched to a gene: 18. The CDR3 DNA sequence: TGTGCCAGTACGACCCCGGCAGGGGGCTCCTACAATGAGCAGTACTTC. Amino acid sequence: CASTTPAGGSYNEQYF.

This clonotype was observed at least ten times. This chain's CDR3 is CSVERGGQETQYF. Here the CDR3 DNA reads TGCAGCGTTGAACGTGGGGGCCAAGAGACCCAGTACTTC. The V and J genes are TRBV29-1 and TRBJ2-5; D possibly matches TRBD1 or TRBD2 (5 bases each). This CDR3 is built from 13 residues. V dropped 2 bases and J dropped 1 base, with 8 bases sitting between them. Germline values: CDR1 SQVTM, CDR2 ANQGSEA.

CDR3 loop: CSVLAGAVDTQYF. For the CDR3, the DNA is TGCAGTGTTCTAGCGGGAGCGGTAGATACGCAGTATTTT. The chain combines TRBV20-1 with TRBJ2-3; 10 bases match TRBD2. V lost 7 bases to trimming and J lost 5 bases; unmatched junction nucleotides: 6. From germline, CDR1 is DFQATT and CDR2 SNEGSKA (reference sequence). CDR3 size: 13 residues.

This clonotype came up many times. V is TRBV19 and J is TRBJ2-7, with 9 bases identical to TRBD1. CDR1 LNHDA and CDR2 SQIVND come from the germline V gene (reference sequence). The ends lost 3 bases at V and 4 bases at J; junction bases unmatched: 7. The CDR3 consists of 15 residues. CDR3 loop: CASSIRTGQGYEQYF. As DNA, the CDR3 is TGTGCCAGTAGTATTAGGACGGGACAGGGATACGAGCAGTACTTC.

The V call is TRBV19, the J call TRBJ1-4; 8 positions agree with TRBD1. Germline CDR1 reads LNHDA; CDR2 reads SQIVND (reference sequence). The CDR3 consists of 15 residues. Trimming at V came to 8 bases and at J to 1 base, leaving 6 bases not matched to a gene. CDR3 in DNA: TGTGCCAGTGCAGGGGGCGCCCAAACTAATGAAAAACTGTTTTTT. The encoded protein is CASAGGAQTNEKLFF.

With respect to this clonotype: This likely stems from a read error, as it lies one base from a far larger clone. The genes are TRBV9 and TRBJ2-7; the D gene is possibly TRBD1 (6 bases). CDR1 is SGDLS and CDR2 is YYNGEE in the germline V gene. V was cut by 0 bases and J by 7 bases, with 17 bases left in between. The CDR3 sequence is 15 residues long. This CDR3 reads CASSVGWGQGAEQYF. In nucleotides, the CDR3 is TGTGCCAGCAGCGTAGGGTGGGGACAAGGGGCTGAGCAGTACTTC.

Many counts were recorded for this clonotype. This chain joins TRBV10-3 and TRBJ2-3; D unclear. The CDR3 spans 14 residues. The germline V gene has CDR1 ENHRY and CDR2 SYGVKD. Trimming left V 4 bases short and J 4 bases short, with 12 bases between. The DNA for the CDR3 is TGTGCCATCAGTGTGCCAGAAGGGCCAGATACGCAGTATTTT. Its protein product is CAISVPEGPDTQYF.

In its sample, this clonotype was seen many times. The chain is built from TRBV20-1 and TRBJ2-5; 8 bases fit TRBD2. V shed 8 bases, J shed 5 bases, and the junction held 13 bases outside the gene matches. Germline lookup yields CDR1 DFQATT and CDR2 SNEGSKA (reference sequence). This CDR3 is built from 14 residues. CDR3 amino acids: CSLSGGLAGETQYF. The CDR3 region has the DNA TGCAGTCTCAGTGGAGGGCTAGCGGGTGAGACCCAGTACTTC.